This passage covers 9 T cell receptor beta chains from one sample sequenced in a study of T cells in Graves' hyperthyroidism and ophthalmopathy. TCR beta CDR3 sequences were amplified from RNA transcripts. When the TCR CDR3 underwent first-round RT-PCR, the HTBI primer set was used. TCRdb reanalysed the multiplex PCR reads using MiXCR and keeps one entry per CDR3 protein. In the table there are some 270,000 distinct CDR3 sequences, about 13% of which are singletons. The material sequenced was blood. These receptors were obtained from a woman between 35 and 50 years old with Graves' hyperthyroidism.

This clonotype was recorded many times. Written as DNA, the CDR3 is TGTGCCAGTAGCCAGGTCGGTCAGCCCCAGCATTTT. Residues: CASSQVGQPQHF. The genes are TRBV19 and TRBJ1-5; D gene uncertain. This CDR3 has 12 amino acids. The V end lost 6 bases, the J end lost 6 bases, and 9 bases lay between the germline ends. Germline CDR1 LNHDA, CDR2 SQIVND (reference sequence).

This clonotype was seen at least ten times. The rearrangement uses TRBV12-3 or TRBV12-4 and TRBJ1-5; D gene ambiguous. CDR3 length equals 13 residues. Trimming cost V 4 bases and J 5 bases, with 9 bases left between them. The CDR3 coding sequence is TGTGCCAGCAGTTCCAGGCGGGATCAGCCCCAGCATTTT. Amino acid sequence: CASSSRRDQPQHF.

This clonotype was observed at least ten times. This chain uses TRBV10-3 with TRBJ1-5, with 11 bases that match TRBD1. This CDR3 has 15 amino acids. Germline V gene data show CDR1 as ENHRY and CDR2 as SYGVKD. V was clipped by 7 bases and J by 6 bases; unmatched bases: 8. The CDR3 DNA follows: TGTGCCATCAAATCGGACAGGGGGCTGAGTCAGCCCCAGCATTTT. Translation gives CAIKSDRGLSQPQHF.

In its sample, this clonotype was seen many times. The rearrangement links TRBV12-3 or TRBV12-4 to TRBJ2-5; D may be TRBD2 (5 bases). V was shortened by 4 bases and J by 5 bases, with 5 bases between the two germline ends. The CDR3 totals 11 residues. The CDR3 is CASSWEETQYF. CDR3 DNA sequence: TGTGCCAGCAGTTGGGAGGAGACCCAGTACTTC.

Many counts were recorded for this clonotype. The V gene is TRBV20-1, the J gene TRBJ1-5; the D is unclear. Germline assignment: CDR1 DFQATT and CDR2 SNEGSKA (reference sequence). The CDR3 extends over 13 amino acids. V lost 6 bases and J lost 11, with 20 bases in between. CDR3 region: CSALARGNSAQHF. CDR3 DNA: TGCAGTGCCCTAGCTCGGGGAAACTCGGCCCAGCATTTT.

This clonotype has only a few counts. This chain uses TRBV9 with TRBJ2-5; 10 positions match TRBD2. Trimming cost V 0 bases and J 5 bases; bases outside gene matches: 7. The CDR3 runs 16 residues. Germline values: CDR1 SGDLS, CDR2 YYNGEE. The CDR3 DNA follows: TGTGCCAGCAGCGTAGCTGGGTCAGCGGGAGGGGAGACCCAGTACTTC. Protein: CASSVAGSAGGETQYF.

This chain uses TRBV30 with TRBJ2-2, with a possible D match to TRBD2 (5 bases). The germline V and J ends were trimmed by 7 bases and 8 bases, with 11 bases remaining between them. The germline V gene encodes CDR1 GTSNPN and CDR2 SVGIG (reference sequence). The CDR3 is made up of 11 amino acids. The CDR3 nucleotides read TGTGCCTTCGGGGATGTAGGGGAGCTGTTTTTT. Residues: CAFGDVGELFF.

This clonotype was seen ten or more times. Compared with germline, one end of the junction differs, possibly owing to a read error. This chain connects TRBV7-7 to TRBJ2-1; 8 positions match TRBD1. The germline gives CDR1 SSHAT, CDR2 FNYEAQ (reference sequence). The CDR3 runs 13 residues. The CDR3 DNA sequence: TGTGCTAGCAGCTACGACAGGGGCCGGGAGCAGTTCTTC. Translation gives CASSYDRGREQFF.

This clonotype was observed many times. The rearrangement joins TRBV19 to TRBJ2-1; the D gene is possibly TRBD2 (5 bases). This CDR3 has 13 residues. Trimming took 7 bases from V and 9 from J, leaving 16 bases between them. CDR1 and CDR2 (germline): LNHDA, SQIVND (reference sequence). This CDR3 reads CASTPTRGGEQFF. CDR3 sequence (DNA): TGTGCCAGTACCCCTACTCGCGGAGGTGAGCAGTTCTTC.